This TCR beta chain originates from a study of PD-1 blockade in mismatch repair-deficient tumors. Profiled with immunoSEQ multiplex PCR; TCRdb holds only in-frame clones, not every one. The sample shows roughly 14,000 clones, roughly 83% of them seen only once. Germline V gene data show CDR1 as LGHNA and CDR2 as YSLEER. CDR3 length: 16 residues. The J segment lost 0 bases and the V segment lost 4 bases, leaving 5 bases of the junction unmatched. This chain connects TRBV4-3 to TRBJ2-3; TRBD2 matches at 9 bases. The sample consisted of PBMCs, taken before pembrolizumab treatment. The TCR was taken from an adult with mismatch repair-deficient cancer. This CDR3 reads CASSRSSGRSTDTQYF. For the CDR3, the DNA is TGCGCCAGCAGCCGTTCGAGCGGGAGGAGCACAGATACGCAGTATTTT.